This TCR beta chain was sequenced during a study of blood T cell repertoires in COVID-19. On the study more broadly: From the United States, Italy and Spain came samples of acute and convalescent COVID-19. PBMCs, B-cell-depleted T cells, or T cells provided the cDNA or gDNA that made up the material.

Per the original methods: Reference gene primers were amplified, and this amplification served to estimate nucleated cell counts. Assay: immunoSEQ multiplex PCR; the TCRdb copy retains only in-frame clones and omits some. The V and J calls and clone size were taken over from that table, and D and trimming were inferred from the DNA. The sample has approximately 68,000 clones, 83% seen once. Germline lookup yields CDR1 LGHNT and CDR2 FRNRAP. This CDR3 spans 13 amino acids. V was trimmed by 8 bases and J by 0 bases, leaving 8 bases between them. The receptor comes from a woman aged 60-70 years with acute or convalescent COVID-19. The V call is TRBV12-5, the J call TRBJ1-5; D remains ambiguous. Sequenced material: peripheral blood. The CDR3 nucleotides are TGTGCTAGTTCCGCGTCTAGCAATCAGCCCCAGCATTTT. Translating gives CASSASSNQPQHF.